These 5 T cell receptor beta chains share one sample of origin, sequenced in a study of T cells expressing NK-cell markers. TCRdb reprocessed the 5' RACE reads, keeping one entry per CDR3 protein, no DNA. The sample's table shows around 380,000 distinct CDR3 sequences. Sequenced input: blood T cells: a sorted CD56 or NKG2C T cell subset, CD4+ or CD8+ T cells, or bulk PBMC T cells (not recorded which). Every receptor here comes from a woman aged 45-59 years in good health.

The V call is TRBV24-1, the J call TRBJ2-1; with no DNA, the TCRdb D assignment of TRBD2 cannot be verified. CDR3 size: 14 residues. Germline CDR1 is KGHDR and CDR2 is SFDVKD. CDR3 region: CATSDFGLPNEQFF.

The CDR3 sequence is CAIWSNTGELFF. The chain is built from TRBV12-3 or TRBV12-4 and TRBJ2-2. The CDR3 consists of 12 residues.

The rearrangement joins TRBV7-2 to TRBJ2-5. Germline values: CDR1 SGHTA, CDR2 FQGNSA. This CDR3 is 15 amino acids long. CDR3 in amino acids: CASSFSGRVQETQYF.

The chain joins TRBV6-1 to TRBJ2-3; lacking DNA, the TRBD2 call made by TCRdb goes unchecked. The CDR3 runs to 15 residues. Germline V lookup: CDR1 MNHNS, CDR2 SASEGT. CDR3 residues: CASSVRLAGRDTQYF.

This chain joins TRBV5-6 and TRBJ2-2. The V gene's germline CDR1 is SGHDT and CDR2 YYEEEE. The length of the CDR3 is 15 residues. CDR3: CASSLFLSNTGELFF. Looking up the rest from reference TRBV5-6 and TRBJ2-2 gives the full variable domain: DAGVTQSPTHLIKTRGQQVTLRCSPKSGHDTVSWYQQALGQGPQFIFQYYEEEERQRGNFPDRFSGHQFPNYSSELNVNALLLGDSALYLCASSLFLSNTGELFFGEGSRLTVL.